These 5 T cell receptor beta chains came from one sample sequenced in a study of shared clonotypes between healthy human individuals. Cells designated naive CD8 were CD45RO-negative and were positively selected for CCR7, with terminally differentiated effector memory CD45RA+ cells excluded. Some clones are missing from TCRdb's copy, which holds only in-frame ones; the method was immunoSEQ multiplex PCR. The table has approximately 1.9 million clones, around 95% seen once; the top ten hold around 1.7%. Sequencing used naive CD8+ T cells from PBMCs. These receptors were obtained from a man aged 18 to 29 in good health. Some clones in this sample may be carry-over from other donors' samples.

The chain links TRBV9 to TRBJ2-7; weak D call: TRBD1 (6 bases). The CDR3 runs 17 residues. V was trimmed by 3 bases and J by 3 bases, leaving 22 bases between them. The germline gives CDR1 SGDLS, CDR2 YYNGEE. CDR3 amino acids: CASSGNPRDNGDYEQYF. DNA for the CDR3: TGTGCCAGCAGCGGAAATCCAAGGGACAATGGGGACTACGAGCAGTACTTC. Full variable domain (outside the CDR3, taken from reference TRBV9 and TRBJ2-7): DSGVTQTPKHLITATGQRVTLRCSPRSGDLSVYWYQQSLDQGLQFLIQYYNGEERAKGNILERFSAQQFPDLHSELNLSSLELGDSALYFCASSGNPRDNGDYEQYFGPGTRLTVT.

The V call is TRBV4-3, the J call TRBJ2-6; either TRBD1 or TRBD2 may fit D (5 bases each). The CDR3 runs 16 residues. V was pared by 1 base and J by 6 bases, with 13 bases between. The V gene's germline CDR1 is LGHNA and CDR2 YSLEER. CDR3 DNA sequence: TGCGCCAGCAGCCAAGTGCCCGGGGCTTCGGCCAACGTCCTGACTTTC. Its translation: CASSQVPGASANVLTF.

The chain joins TRBV7-2 to TRBJ1-1, with D tentatively TRBD1 (5 bases). The CDR3 sequence is 16 residues long. The germline V gene has CDR1 SGHTA and CDR2 FQGNSA. With 5 bases removed from V and 0 bases from J, the gap between germline ends came to 16 bases. The CDR3 DNA follows: TGTGCCAGCAGCCTAGACGGGGCGTGGGTGAACACTGAAGCTTTCTTT. It is translated as CASSLDGAWVNTEAFF.

Concerning this clone itself: Other DNA sequences in this sample translate to the same CDR3. V usage is TRBV5-6 and J usage is TRBJ1-1; no reliable D call. V lost 2 bases to trimming and J lost 2 bases, with 7 bases between them. The CDR3 has 13 amino acids. CDR1 and CDR2 from the germline V gene are SGHDT and YYEEEE. CDR3 residues: CASSLGSNTEAFF. As DNA, the CDR3 is TGTGCCAGCAGCTTAGGGAGCAACACTGAAGCTTTCTTT.

This chain uses TRBV29-1 with TRBJ2-7; possible D gene TRBD1, 6 bases. V was shortened by 0 bases and J by 8 bases, with 11 bases between the two germline ends. CDR3 length: 12 amino acids. CDR1 and CDR2 (germline): SQVTM, ANQGSEA. The chain's CDR3 is CSVEDLQGKQYF. Written as DNA, the CDR3 is TGCAGCGTTGAAGATCTTCAGGGGAAGCAGTACTTC.